The following is a T cell receptor beta chain sequence with its context. Antigen specificity is unknown. These data originate in a study of blood T cells in healthy people across ages. Findings of the study overall: TCR beta diversity was tightly associated with the proportion of naive T cells.

Germline V gives CDR1 SNHLY, CDR2 FYNNEI. This CDR3 is built from 15 residues. V lost 1 base to trimming and J lost 8 bases; unmatched junction nucleotides: 8. The second PCR ran about 6 to 12 cycles with a sample-barcoded 5' primer and J-beta primers. MiXCR, run by TCRdb on the 5' RACE reads, gives a single entry per CDR3 protein. The repertoire consists of over 600,000 distinct CDR3 sequences, with around 41% occurring once and the leading ten covering roughly 30%. Sample: blood. The V call is TRBV2, the J call TRBJ1-2, with TRBD1 matching over 9 bases. This clonotype was obtained from an elderly man in good health. CDR3 sequence: CASSEGGTGSGGYTF. In DNA, the CDR3 is TGTGCCAGCAGTGAAGGGGGGACAGGGAGTGGCGGCTACACCTTC.